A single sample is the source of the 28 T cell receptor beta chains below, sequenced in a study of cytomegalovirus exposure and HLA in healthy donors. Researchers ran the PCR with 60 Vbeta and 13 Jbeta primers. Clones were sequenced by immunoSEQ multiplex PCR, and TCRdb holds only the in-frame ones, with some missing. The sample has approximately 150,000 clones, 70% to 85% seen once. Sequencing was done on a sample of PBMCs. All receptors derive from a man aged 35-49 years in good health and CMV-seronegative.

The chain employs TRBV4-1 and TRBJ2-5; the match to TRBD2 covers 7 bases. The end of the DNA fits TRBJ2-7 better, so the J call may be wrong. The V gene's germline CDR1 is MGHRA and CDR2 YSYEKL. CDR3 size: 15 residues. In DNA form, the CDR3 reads TGCGCCAGCAGCCAAGTCGGGGGGAATTCCTACGAGCAGTACTTC. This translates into CASSQVGGNSYEQYF.

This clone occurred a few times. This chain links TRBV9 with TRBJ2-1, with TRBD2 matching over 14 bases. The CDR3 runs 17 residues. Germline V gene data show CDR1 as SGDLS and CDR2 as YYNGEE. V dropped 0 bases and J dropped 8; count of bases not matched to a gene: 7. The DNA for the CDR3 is TGTGCCAGCAGCGTAGGACTAGCGGGGGGGCCGGGATATGAGCAGTTCTTC. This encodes CASSVGLAGGPGYEQFF.

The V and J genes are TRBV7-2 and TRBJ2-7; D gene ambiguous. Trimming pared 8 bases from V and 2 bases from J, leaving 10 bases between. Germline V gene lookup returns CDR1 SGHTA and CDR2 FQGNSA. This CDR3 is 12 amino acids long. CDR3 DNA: TGTGCCAGCGGGCAGAATGCCTACGAGCAGTACTTC. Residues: CASGQNAYEQYF.

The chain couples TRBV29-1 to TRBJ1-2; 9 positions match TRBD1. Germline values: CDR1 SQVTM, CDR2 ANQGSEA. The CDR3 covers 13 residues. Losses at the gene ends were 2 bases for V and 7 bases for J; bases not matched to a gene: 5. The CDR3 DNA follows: TGCAGCGTTGAAAACAGGGGGCTGATTGGCTACACCTTC. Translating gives CSVENRGLIGYTF.

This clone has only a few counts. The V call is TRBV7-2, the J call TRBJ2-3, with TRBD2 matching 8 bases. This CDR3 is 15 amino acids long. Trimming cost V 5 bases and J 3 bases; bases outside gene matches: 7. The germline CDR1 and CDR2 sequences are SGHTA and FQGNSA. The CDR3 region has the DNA TGTGCCAGCAGCGCCGGGACTAGAGGGACAGATACGCAGTATTTT. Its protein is CASSAGTRGTDTQYF.

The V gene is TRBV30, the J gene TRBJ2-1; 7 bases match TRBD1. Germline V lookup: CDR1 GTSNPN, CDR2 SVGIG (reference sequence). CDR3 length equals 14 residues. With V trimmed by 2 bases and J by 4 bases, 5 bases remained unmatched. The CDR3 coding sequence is TGTGCCTGGAGTAAGAGGGGGCGATACAATGAGCAGTTCTTC. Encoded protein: CAWSKRGRYNEQFF.

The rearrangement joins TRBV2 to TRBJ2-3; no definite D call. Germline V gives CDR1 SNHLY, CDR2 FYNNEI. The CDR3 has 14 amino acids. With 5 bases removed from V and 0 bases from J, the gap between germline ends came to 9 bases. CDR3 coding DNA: TGTGCCAGCAGTCAACAGTCTAGCACAGATACGCAGTATTTT. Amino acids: CASSQQSSTDTQYF.

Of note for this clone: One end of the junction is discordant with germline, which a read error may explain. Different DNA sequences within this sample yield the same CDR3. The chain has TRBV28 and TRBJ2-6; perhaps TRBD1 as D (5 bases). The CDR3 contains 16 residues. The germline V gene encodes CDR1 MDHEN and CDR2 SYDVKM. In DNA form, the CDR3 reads TGTGCCAGCAGTTTCCACGGAGTCTCTGGGGCCAACGTCCTGACCTTC. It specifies CASSFHGVSGANVLTF.

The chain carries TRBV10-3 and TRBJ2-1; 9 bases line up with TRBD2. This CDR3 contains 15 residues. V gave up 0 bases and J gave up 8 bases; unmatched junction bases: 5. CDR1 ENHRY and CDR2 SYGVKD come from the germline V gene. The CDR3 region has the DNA TGTGCCATCAGTGAGTCTGGCGGGGGGGTCGATGAGCAGTTCTTC. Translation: CAISESGGGVDEQFF.

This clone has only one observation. CDR3 nucleotide sequence: TGTGCCAGCAGCTGGTTTTCAGGGGGCGTTTACGAGCAGTACTTC. Its protein product is CASSWFSGGVYEQYF. The V call is TRBV11-2, the J call TRBJ2-7; TRBD1 aligns across 8 bases. Trimming took 4 bases from V and 4 from J; bases not matched to a gene: 9. The CDR3 has 15 residues. Germline V gene sequence: CDR1 SGHAT, CDR2 FQNNGV.

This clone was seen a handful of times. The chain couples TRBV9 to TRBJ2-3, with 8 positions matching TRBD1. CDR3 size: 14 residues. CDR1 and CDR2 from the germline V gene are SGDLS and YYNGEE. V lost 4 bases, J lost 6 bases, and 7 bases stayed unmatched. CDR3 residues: CASSPDGQGDTQYF. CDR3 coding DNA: TGTGCCAGCAGCCCCGATGGACAGGGCGATACGCAGTATTTT.

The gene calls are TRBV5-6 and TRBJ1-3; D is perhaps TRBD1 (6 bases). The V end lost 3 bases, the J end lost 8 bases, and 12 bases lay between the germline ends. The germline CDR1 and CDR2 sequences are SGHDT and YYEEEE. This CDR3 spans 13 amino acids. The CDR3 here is CASSWYRADTIYF. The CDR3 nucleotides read TGTGCCAGCAGCTGGTACAGGGCGGACACCATATATTTT.

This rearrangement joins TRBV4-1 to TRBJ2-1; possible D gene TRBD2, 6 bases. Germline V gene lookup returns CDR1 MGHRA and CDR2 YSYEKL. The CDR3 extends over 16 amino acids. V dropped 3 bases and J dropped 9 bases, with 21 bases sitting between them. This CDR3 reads CASSQFMVADSAEQFF. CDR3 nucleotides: TGCGCCAGCAGCCAGTTTATGGTAGCGGACTCAGCTGAGCAGTTCTTC.

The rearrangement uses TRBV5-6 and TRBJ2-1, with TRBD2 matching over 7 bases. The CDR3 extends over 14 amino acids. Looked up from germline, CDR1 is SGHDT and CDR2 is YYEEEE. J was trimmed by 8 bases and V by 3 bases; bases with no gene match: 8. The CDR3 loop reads CASSSPGAGDEQFF. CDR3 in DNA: TGTGCCAGCAGCTCGCCCGGGGCGGGGGATGAGCAGTTCTTC.

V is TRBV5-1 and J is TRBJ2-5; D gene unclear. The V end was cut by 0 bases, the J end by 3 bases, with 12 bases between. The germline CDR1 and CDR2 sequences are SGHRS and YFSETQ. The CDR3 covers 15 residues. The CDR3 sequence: CASSLALEREETQYF. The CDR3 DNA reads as TGCGCCAGCAGCTTGGCCCTTGAGAGAGAAGAGACCCAGTACTTC.

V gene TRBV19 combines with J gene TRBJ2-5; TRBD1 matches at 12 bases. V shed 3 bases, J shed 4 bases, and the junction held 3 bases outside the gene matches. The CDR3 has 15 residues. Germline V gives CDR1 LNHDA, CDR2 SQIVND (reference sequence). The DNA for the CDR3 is TGTGCCAGTAGTATCGGGACAGGGGGCGGAGAGACCCAGTACTTC. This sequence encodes CASSIGTGGGETQYF.

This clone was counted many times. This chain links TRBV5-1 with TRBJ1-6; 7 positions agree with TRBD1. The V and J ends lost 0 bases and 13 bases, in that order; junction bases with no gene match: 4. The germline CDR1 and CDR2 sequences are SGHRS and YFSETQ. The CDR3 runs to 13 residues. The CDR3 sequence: CASSLARDSPLHF. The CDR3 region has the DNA TGCGCCAGCAGCTTGGCCCGGGACAGCCCCCTCCACTTT.

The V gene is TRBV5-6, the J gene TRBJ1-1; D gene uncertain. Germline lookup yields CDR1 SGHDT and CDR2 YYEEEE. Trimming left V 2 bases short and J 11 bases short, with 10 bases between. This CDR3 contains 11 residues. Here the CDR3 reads CASSFPYPAFF. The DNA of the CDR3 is TGTGCCAGCAGCTTTCCTTATCCGGCTTTCTTT.

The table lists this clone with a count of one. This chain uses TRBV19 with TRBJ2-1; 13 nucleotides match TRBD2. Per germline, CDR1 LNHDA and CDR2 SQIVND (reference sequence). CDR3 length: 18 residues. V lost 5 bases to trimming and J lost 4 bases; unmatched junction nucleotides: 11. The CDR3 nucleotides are TGTGCCAGTAGTCCCCGACTAGCGGGGGGCCCCCCGTACAATGAGCAGTTCTTC. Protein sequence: CASSPRLAGGPPYNEQFF.

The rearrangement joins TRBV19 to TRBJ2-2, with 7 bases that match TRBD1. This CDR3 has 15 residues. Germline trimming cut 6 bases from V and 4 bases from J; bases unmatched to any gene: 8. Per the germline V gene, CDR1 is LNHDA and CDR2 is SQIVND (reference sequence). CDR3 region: CASSVWTGFTGELFF. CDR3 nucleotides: TGTGCCAGTAGCGTTTGGACAGGCTTCACCGGGGAGCTGTTTTTT.

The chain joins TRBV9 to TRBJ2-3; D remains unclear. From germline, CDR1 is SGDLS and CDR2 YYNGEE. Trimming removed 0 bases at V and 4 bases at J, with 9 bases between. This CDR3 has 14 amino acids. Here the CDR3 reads CASSVANRPDTQYF. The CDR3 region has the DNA TGTGCCAGCAGCGTAGCTAACAGACCAGATACGCAGTATTTT.

The CDR3 nucleotides are TGTGCCAGCAAGGGGGGCCAGCGGGGTGAGACCCAGTACTTC. The encoded protein is CASKGGQRGETQYF. This chain links TRBV27 with TRBJ2-5, with TRBD2 as a possible D gene (7 bases). The CDR3 has 14 amino acids. Trimming removed 7 bases at V and 5 bases at J, with 17 bases between. In germline, CDR1 is MNHEY, CDR2 SMNVEV (reference sequence).

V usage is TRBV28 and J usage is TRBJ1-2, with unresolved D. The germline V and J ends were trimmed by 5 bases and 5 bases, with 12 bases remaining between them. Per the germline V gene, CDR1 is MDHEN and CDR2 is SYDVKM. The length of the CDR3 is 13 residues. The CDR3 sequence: CASSTTFGYGYTF. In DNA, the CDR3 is TGTGCCAGCAGTACGACATTTGGGTATGGCTACACCTTC.

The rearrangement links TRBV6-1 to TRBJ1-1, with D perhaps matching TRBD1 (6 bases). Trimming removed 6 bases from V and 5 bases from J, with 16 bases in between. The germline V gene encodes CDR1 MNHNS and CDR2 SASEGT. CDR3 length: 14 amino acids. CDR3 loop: CASSTWGQVTEAFF. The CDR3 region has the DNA TGTGCCAGCAGCACTTGGGGGCAGGTTACTGAAGCTTTCTTT.

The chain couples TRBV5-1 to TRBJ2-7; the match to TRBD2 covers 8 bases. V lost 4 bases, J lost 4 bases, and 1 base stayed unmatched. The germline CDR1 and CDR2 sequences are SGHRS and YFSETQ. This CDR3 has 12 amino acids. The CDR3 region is CASSPGGYEQYF. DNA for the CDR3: TGCGCCAGCAGCCCGGGGGGGTACGAGCAGTACTTC.

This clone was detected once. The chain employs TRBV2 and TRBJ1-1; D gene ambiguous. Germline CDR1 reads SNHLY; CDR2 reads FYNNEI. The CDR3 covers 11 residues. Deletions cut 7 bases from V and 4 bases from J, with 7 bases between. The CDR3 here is CASTRVTEAFF. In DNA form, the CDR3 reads TGTGCCAGCACTCGGGTCACTGAAGCTTTCTTT.

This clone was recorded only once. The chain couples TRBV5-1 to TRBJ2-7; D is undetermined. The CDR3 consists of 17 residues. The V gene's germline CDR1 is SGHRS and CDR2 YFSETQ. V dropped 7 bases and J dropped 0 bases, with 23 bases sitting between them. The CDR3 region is CASQSNNAGTPSYEQYF. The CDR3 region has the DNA TGCGCCAGCCAATCCAACAATGCAGGAACCCCCTCCTACGAGCAGTACTTC. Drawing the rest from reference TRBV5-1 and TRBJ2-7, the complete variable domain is KAGVTQTPRYLIKTRGQQVTLSCSPISGHRSVSWYQQTPGQGLQFLFEYFSETQRNKGNFPGRFSGRQFSNSRSEMNVSTLELGDSALYLCASQSNNAGTPSYEQYFGPGTRLTVT.

CDR3 region: CASSLSSSGRDNSPLHF. As DNA, the CDR3 is TGTGCCAGCAGCTTGTCTTCCTCTGGGCGCGATAATTCACCCCTCCACTTT. V is TRBV7-9 and J is TRBJ1-6; D remains unclear. Per the germline V gene, CDR1 is SEHNR and CDR2 is FQNEAQ (reference sequence). The CDR3 extends over 17 amino acids. V lost 3 bases and J lost 5, with 17 bases in between.